The clone carrying this TCR beta chain was detected ten times or more. The data were taken from a study of Graves' ophthalmopathy and Graves' hyperthyroidism. There are 13 residues in the CDR3. Trimming removed 1 base from V and 3 bases from J, with 3 bases in between. Germline assignment: CDR1 SGHDN and CDR2 FVKESK. TCR beta CDR3 amplification used RNA transcripts. The workflow started with a first-round RT-PCR run with HTBI primers and then moved on to a second-round multiplex PCR. TCRdb reanalysed the multiplex PCR reads using MiXCR and keeps one entry per CDR3 protein. In the table there are over a million distinct CDR3 sequences, about two fifths of which are singletons.

Sequenced sample: peripheral blood or thyroid tissue (not recorded which). The V and J genes are TRBV14 and TRBJ2-2; no clear D gene. The TCR was taken from an adult man with Graves' hyperthyroidism. The DNA for the CDR3 is TGTGCCAGCAGCCAAGCCCACACCGGGGAGCTGTTTTTT. It translates to CASSQAHTGELFF.